The 20 T cell receptor beta chains in this list originate from one sample, sequenced in a study of cytomegalovirus exposure and HLA in healthy donors. PCR employed 60 Vbeta and 13 Jbeta primers. TCRdb keeps only in-frame clones here, not all; method: immunoSEQ multiplex PCR. The sample shows about 130,000 clones, 85% of them seen only once. Sequencing was carried out using PBMCs. These receptor sequences come from a woman aged 25-40 years in good health and CMV-seropositive.

The chain recombines TRBV6-1 with TRBJ2-1; 8 bases map to TRBD1. Looked up from germline, CDR1 is MNHNS and CDR2 is SASEGT. The trim removed 5 bases at V and 0 bases at J, leaving 3 bases unmatched. The CDR3 is made up of 15 amino acids. The CDR3 sequence: CASSSTGGSYNEQFF. CDR3 sequence (DNA): TGTGCCAGCAGTTCCACAGGGGGCTCCTACAATGAGCAGTTCTTC.

This chain uses TRBV6-6 with TRBJ1-5; 7 bases are a match to TRBD1. The V gene's germline CDR1 is MNHNY and CDR2 SVGAGI (reference sequence). The CDR3 loop spans 14 amino acids. V dropped 6 bases and J dropped 4; count of bases not matched to a gene: 6. The CDR3 protein is CASRHDRDNQPQHF. For the CDR3, the DNA is TGTGCCAGCAGACACGACAGGGATAATCAGCCCCAGCATTTT.

The chain is built from TRBV5-4 and TRBJ1-1, with 8 bases that match TRBD1. CDR1 and CDR2 (germline): SGHNT, YYREEE (reference sequence). The CDR3 extends over 15 amino acids. The V segment lost 2 bases and the J segment 4 bases; nucleotides outside the gene matches: 7. The CDR3 is CASSLPQGASTEAFF. The CDR3 region has the DNA TGTGCCAGCAGCTTACCCCAGGGGGCGAGCACTGAAGCTTTCTTT.

The rearrangement joins TRBV4-1 to TRBJ1-5; D gene unclear. Germline V gives CDR1 MGHRA, CDR2 YSYEKL. The CDR3 has 14 residues. V was cut by 5 bases and J by 7 bases, with 15 bases left in between. The CDR3 bases are TGCGCCAGCAGCGCCCGCCCGGGTGAACAGCCCCAGCATTTT. Translated: CASSARPGEQPQHF.

This sequence joins TRBV11-1 and TRBJ2-1, with 7 bases identical to TRBD2. Germline lookup yields CDR1 SGHAT and CDR2 FQDESV (reference sequence). V trimming: 6 bases; J trimming: 7 bases; junction bases outside the gene matches: 15. This CDR3 spans 16 amino acids. This CDR3 is CASRSSGSGGENEQFF. CDR3 bases: TGTGCCAGCAGATCCTCCGGGAGTGGGGGGGAGAATGAGCAGTTCTTC. Full variable domain (missing parts from reference TRBV11-1 and TRBJ2-1): EAEVAQSPRYKITEKSQAVAFWCDPISGHATLYWYRQILGQGPELLVQFQDESVVDDSQLPKDRFSAERLKGVDSTLKIQPAELGDSAMYLCASRSSGSGGENEQFFGPGTRLTVL.

The chain has TRBV11-2 and TRBJ1-1, with D perhaps TRBD1 (5 bases). Per the germline V gene, CDR1 is SGHAT and CDR2 is FQNNGV. V lost 2 bases and J lost 4, with 8 bases in between. This CDR3 has 13 residues. For the CDR3, the DNA is TGTGCCAGCAGCTTATTCGGGGGCACTGAAGCTTTCTTT. This gives the protein CASSLFGGTEAFF. The full variable domain, with the rest looked up from reference TRBV11-2 and TRBJ1-1, is EAGVAQSPRYKIIEKRQSVAFWCNPISGHATLYWYQQILGQGPKLLIQFQNNGVVDDSQLPKDRFSAERLKGVDSTLKIQPAKLEDSAVYLCASSLFGGTEAFFGQGTRLTVV.

The rearrangement uses TRBV2 and TRBJ2-5; no clear D. The germline V gene has CDR1 SNHLY and CDR2 FYNNEI. The length of the CDR3 is 15 residues. The V gene lost 6 bases and the J gene lost 1 base, with 15 bases spanning the gap. DNA for the CDR3: TGTGCCAGCAGGGCTGACTTCGCGAGCCAAGAGACCCAGTACTTC. This sequence encodes CASRADFASQETQYF.

This clone has just one count. The chain combines TRBV19 with TRBJ1-3; TRBD1 matches at 7 bases. V was pared by 7 bases and J by 4 bases, with 4 bases of the junction left unmatched. The V gene's germline CDR1 is LNHDA and CDR2 SQIVND (reference sequence). The CDR3 totals 13 residues. This chain's CDR3 is CASKGDSGNTIYF. CDR3 coding DNA: TGTGCCAGTAAAGGGGACAGCGGAAACACCATATATTTT.

This clone has a single count. Relative to the germline gene, one junction end is altered; a read error may explain this. The CDR3 sequence is CSSSLGGEGPYEQYF. The CDR3, as DNA: TGTTCCAGCAGCTTAGGAGGGGAGGGTCCCTACGAGCAGTACTTC. This chain connects TRBV7-9 to TRBJ2-7; 7 nucleotides agree with TRBD2. The CDR3 has 15 amino acids. The germline gives CDR1 SEHNR, CDR2 FQNEAQ (reference sequence).

The V gene is TRBV28, the J gene TRBJ1-1; TRBD1 might be the D (6 bases). Germline CDR1 MDHEN, CDR2 SYDVKM. The CDR3 has 13 residues. Trimming shortened V by 8 bases and J by 8 bases, and 18 bases separated the two germline ends. The CDR3 reads CASGLGQPFEAFF. The CDR3 coding sequence is TGTGCCAGCGGTCTCGGACAGCCCTTCGAAGCTTTCTTT.

The rearrangement uses TRBV2 and TRBJ1-2; a possible D gene is TRBD1 (5 bases). Per germline, CDR1 SNHLY and CDR2 FYNNEI. The CDR3 runs 15 residues. V lost 5 bases and J 8 bases, leaving 21 bases between the germline ends. Here the CDR3 DNA reads TGTGCCAGCAGTCCTCCTCTGGGAAGGGGTGCGGGCTACACCTTC. The encoded protein is CASSPPLGRGAGYTF.

This rearrangement joins TRBV5-4 to TRBJ2-7; a possible D gene is TRBD1 (6 bases). V dropped 4 bases and J dropped 1 base, with 9 bases sitting between them. The germline gives CDR1 SGHNT, CDR2 YYREEE (reference sequence). This CDR3 spans 13 amino acids. CDR3: CASSQGGSYEQYF. Here the CDR3 DNA reads TGTGCCAGCAGCCAAGGGGGTTCCTACGAGCAGTACTTC.

The chain carries TRBV7-7 and TRBJ2-5; 8 nucleotides line up with TRBD1. Trimming removed 1 base from V and 4 bases from J; junction bases left unmatched: 5. The germline CDR1 and CDR2 sequences are SSHAT and FNYEAQ (reference sequence). The CDR3 is 15 amino acids. CDR3 sequence: CASSLDRGYGETQYF. The CDR3 DNA follows: TGTGCCAGCAGCTTAGACAGGGGGTACGGAGAGACCCAGTACTTC.

The J gene is TRBJ2-1, the V gene TRBV29-1; a possible D gene is TRBD2 (6 bases). The CDR3 has 13 amino acids. Germline V gives CDR1 SQVTM, CDR2 ANQGSEA. The germline V and J ends were trimmed by 8 bases and 11 bases, with 22 bases remaining between them. DNA for the CDR3: TGCAGCACGGCAGTCAACCGGGGGTGCCAGCAGTTCTTC. Translation: CSTAVNRGCQQFF.

V is TRBV7-6 and J is TRBJ2-1; maybe TRBD2 (5 bases). The CDR3 spans 14 residues. V lost 3 bases, J lost 8 bases, and 14 bases lay in between. Germline V lookup: CDR1 SGHVS, CDR2 FNYEAQ. The CDR3, as DNA: TGTGCCAGCAGCTTCGGACGGGGTAGCTATGAGCAGTTCTTC. Translated: CASSFGRGSYEQFF.

The chain joins TRBV18 to TRBJ1-3, with D unresolved. The CDR3 sequence is 15 residues long. Trimming took off 6 bases at V and 3 bases at J, with 15 bases between the two ends. The V gene's germline CDR1 is KGHSH and CDR2 LQKENI. CDR3 DNA sequence: TGTGCCAGCTCTCTGGATCCAGCGGATGGAAACACCATATATTTT. Translating gives CASSLDPADGNTIYF.

The chain couples TRBV18 to TRBJ2-1; maybe TRBD1 (5 bases). The CDR3 length is 15 residues. Trimming removed 3 bases at V and 6 bases at J, with 15 bases between. From germline, CDR1 is KGHSH and CDR2 LQKENI. CDR3 DNA sequence: TGTGCCAGCTCACCGACAGCCGACAACTTCAATGAGCAGTTCTTC. Amino acids: CASSPTADNFNEQFF.

The chain has TRBV11-2 and TRBJ2-3; 10 nucleotides agree with TRBD1. The germline V gene has CDR1 SGHAT and CDR2 FQNNGV. Germline trimming cut 0 bases from V and 3 bases from J; bases unmatched to any gene: 12. The CDR3 spans 19 residues. CDR3 nucleotides: TGTGCCAGCAGCTTAGATCAGAGGACAGGGGGAATGGAGACAGATACGCAGTATTTT. Amino acid sequence: CASSLDQRTGGMETDTQYF.

The rearrangement joins TRBV5-6 to TRBJ1-4; unclear D gene. Germline V lookup: CDR1 SGHDT, CDR2 YYEEEE. The V end lost 6 bases, the J end lost 7 bases, and 16 bases lay between the germline ends. This CDR3 region has 14 residues. The chain's CDR3 is CASTALERGEKLFF. The DNA of the CDR3 is TGTGCCAGCACCGCTTTGGAACGAGGTGAAAAACTGTTTTTT.

This chain links TRBV2 with TRBJ1-1; weak D call: TRBD1 (5 bases). CDR3 length: 13 residues. Germline V gene lookup returns CDR1 SNHLY and CDR2 FYNNEI. V was trimmed by 6 bases and J by 5 bases, leaving 13 bases between them. CDR3 sequence reads: CASSGQGGTEAFF. For the CDR3, the DNA is TGTGCCAGCAGCGGTCAGGGTGGGACTGAAGCTTTCTTT. The full variable domain, rest sourced from reference TRBV2 and TRBJ1-1, is EPEVTQTPSHQVTQMGQEVILRCVPISNHLYFYWYRQILGQKVEFLVSFYNNEISEKSEIFDDQFSVERPDGSNFTLKIRSTKLEDSAMYFCASSGQGGTEAFFGQGTRLTVV.